The 24 T cell receptor beta chains below were found in one sample sequenced in a study of a mutant IDH1 vaccine in newly diagnosed glioma. Time point indicated: week 5, during vaccination. Topical imiquimod accompanied each vaccine dose, which consisted of 300 ug of mutant IDH1 20-mer peptide. Only in-frame clones appear in the TCRdb table, and some are missing; sequencing was by immunoSEQ multiplex PCR. The sample includes about 51,000 clones, 78% of them seen just once. These receptors' targets are unknown. Sequencing used PBMCs, obtained from a glioma patient whose treatment included an IDH1 peptide vaccine. These receptors all come from a middle-aged woman with glioma.

The CDR3 protein is CAWSWAGLTGELFF. CDR3 DNA sequence: TGTGCCTGGAGCTGGGCAGGGCTCACCGGGGAGCTGTTTTTT. The chain recombines TRBV30 with TRBJ2-2; D is perhaps TRBD1 (5 bases). V dropped 3 bases and J dropped 4 bases, with 12 bases sitting between them. The V gene's germline CDR1 is GTSNPN and CDR2 SVGIG (reference sequence). The CDR3 length is 14 residues.

The chain recombines TRBV6-4 with TRBJ2-7, with 8 bases aligning to TRBD2. The CDR3 length is 15 residues. In germline, CDR1 is MRHNA, CDR2 SNTAGT. The ends lost 5 bases at V and 0 bases at J; junction bases unmatched: 6. CDR3 amino acids: CASSPSGGPSYEQYF. CDR3 coding DNA: TGTGCCAGCAGTCCGAGCGGGGGACCCTCCTACGAGCAGTACTTC.

This clone occurred a few times. The rearrangement uses TRBV4-2 and TRBJ2-5; D remains unclear. This CDR3 region has 10 residues. Germline V gives CDR1 LGHNA, CDR2 YNFKEQ. Deletions cut 6 bases from V and 6 bases from J, with 5 bases between. The CDR3 bases are TGTGCCAGCAGTGGACAGACCCAGTACTTC. It translates to CASSGQTQYF.

This clone appeared a few times. The V gene is TRBV29-1, the J gene TRBJ1-2; D is ambiguous. Germline V gives CDR1 SQVTM, CDR2 ANQGSEA. This CDR3 region has 11 residues. The V end was cut by 1 base, the J end by 7 bases, with 7 bases between. The CDR3 bases are TGCAGCGTTGAAGTCGGTGGTGGCTACACCTTC. Protein: CSVEVGGGYTF. Supplemented by reference TRBV29-1 and TRBJ1-2, the full variable domain reads SAVISQKPSRDICQRGTSLTIQCQVDSQVTMMFWYRQQPGQSLTLIATANQGSEATYESGFVIDKFPISRPNLTFSTLTVSNMSPEDSSIYLCSVEVGGGYTFGSGTRLTVV.

This chain links TRBV5-5 with TRBJ1-1; TRBD1 matches 9 bases. The CDR3 is made up of 19 amino acids. Germline lookup yields CDR1 SGHKS and CDR2 YYEKEE (reference sequence). The ends lost 4 bases at V and 1 base at J; junction bases unmatched: 17. In DNA, the CDR3 is TGTGCCAGCAGCGTCCCACAGGGGGCCGGGGGATCGGGGAACACTGAAGCTTTCTTT. Protein: CASSVPQGAGGSGNTEAFF.

This clone was observed a few times. The J gene is TRBJ1-5, the V gene TRBV2; a possible D gene is TRBD1 (5 bases). This CDR3 spans 15 amino acids. V lost 3 bases and J 3 bases, leaving 12 bases between the germline ends. Per germline, CDR1 SNHLY and CDR2 FYNNEI. CDR3: CASSDLNRPNQPQHF. DNA for the CDR3: TGTGCCAGCAGTGATTTAAACAGGCCCAATCAGCCCCAGCATTTT.

This clone was seen only a few times. The chain combines TRBV7-2 with TRBJ1-4; a possible D gene is TRBD1 (5 bases). The germline gives CDR1 SGHTA, CDR2 FQGNSA. Trimming cost V 4 bases and J 6 bases, with 15 bases left between them. This CDR3 is built from 15 residues. In DNA form, the CDR3 reads TGTGCCAGCAGCTCCGGAACAGGCCCATATGAAAAACTGTTTTTT. Its translation: CASSSGTGPYEKLFF.

This chain connects TRBV2 to TRBJ2-7; 11 bases align to TRBD2. Germline loops: CDR1 SNHLY, CDR2 FYNNEI. CDR3 length equals 16 residues. The ends lost 0 bases at V and 3 bases at J; junction bases unmatched: 4. In nucleotides, the CDR3 is TGTGCCAGCAGTGAAGCCCAACTAGCGGGGGTCTACGAGCAGTACTTC. Its protein is CASSEAQLAGVYEQYF.

V usage is TRBV19 and J usage is TRBJ1-5, with 7 bases fitting TRBD1. Per the germline V gene, CDR1 is LNHDA and CDR2 is SQIVND (reference sequence). V shed 2 bases and J 3 bases; nucleotides not matched to a gene: 4. The CDR3 contains 15 residues. The CDR3 protein is CASSITGQLNQPQHF. CDR3 nucleotide sequence: TGTGCCAGTAGTATAACGGGACAGCTCAATCAGCCCCAGCATTTT.

This clone was counted a few times. The chain couples TRBV5-1 to TRBJ1-2; possibly TRBD1 for D (6 bases). This CDR3 is built from 12 residues. The germline gives CDR1 SGHRS, CDR2 YFSETQ. V gave up 0 bases and J gave up 11 bases, with 11 bases separating them. The DNA for the CDR3 is TGCGCCAGCAGCTTGGGAGGACAGTGGTACACCTTC. Translated, it gives CASSLGGQWYTF.

The chain combines TRBV5-4 with TRBJ2-5; D assignment may be TRBD1 or TRBD2 (5 bases each). Germline V CDR1 and CDR2: SGHNT, YYREEE (reference sequence). Trimming pared 0 bases from V and 4 bases from J, leaving 19 bases between. The CDR3 spans 17 residues. The CDR3: CASSLVGPGPKRETQYF. CDR3 coding DNA: TGTGCCAGCAGCTTGGTGGGACCGGGACCCAAGCGAGAGACCCAGTACTTC.

This chain links TRBV14 with TRBJ2-7; D possibly corresponds to TRBD1 (5 bases). CDR1 is SGHDN, CDR2 FVKESK, per germline. V lost 0 bases to trimming and J lost 0 bases, with 12 bases between them. There are 16 residues in the CDR3. The CDR3 sequence: CASSQEIGDSSYEQYF. DNA of the CDR3: TGTGCCAGCAGCCAAGAGATTGGCGACAGCTCCTACGAGCAGTACTTC.

This clone was seen only a few times. The chain couples TRBV29-1 to TRBJ1-1; D unresolved. The germline V and J ends were trimmed by 3 bases and 5 bases, with 7 bases remaining between them. Germline-derived CDR1 and CDR2 are SQVTM and ANQGSEA. This CDR3 contains 11 residues. The CDR3 DNA sequence: TGCAGCGTTGAGTGGGTTACTGAAGCTTTCTTT. The encoded protein is CSVEWVTEAFF.

The chain is built from TRBV19 and TRBJ2-5; D possibly corresponds to TRBD2 (5 bases). Germline V gene sequence: CDR1 LNHDA, CDR2 SQIVND (reference sequence). Trimming took off 4 bases at V and 4 bases at J, with 13 bases between the two ends. CDR3 length: 14 amino acids. CDR3 nucleotide sequence: TGTGCCAGTAGTAAGGGAGCGGCTCGAGAGACCCAGTACTTC. This translates into CASSKGAARETQYF.

The V call is TRBV9, the J call TRBJ2-3, with 9 bases that match TRBD1. The CDR3 is made up of 14 amino acids. Germline-derived CDR1 and CDR2 are SGDLS and YYNGEE. V shed 4 bases and J 3 bases; nucleotides not matched to a gene: 3. CDR3 in amino acids: CASSPGQGTDTQYF. The CDR3 nucleotides are TGTGCCAGCAGCCCCGGACAGGGGACAGATACGCAGTATTTT.

The rearrangement uses TRBV7-8 and TRBJ2-2, with D possibly being TRBD1 (6 bases). The CDR3 loop spans 17 amino acids. Germline V lookup: CDR1 SGHVS, CDR2 FQNEAQ. The V gene lost 1 base and the J gene lost 3 bases, with 15 bases spanning the gap. The CDR3 DNA reads TGTGCCAGCAGCTTAGTAGGGGGAGTTGGGGACACCGGGGAGCTGTTTTTT. Encoded protein: CASSLVGGVGDTGELFF.

The V call is TRBV7-9, the J call TRBJ1-6; 11 bases are shared with TRBD1. This CDR3 spans 17 amino acids. V gave up 5 bases and J gave up 7 bases; unmatched junction bases: 10. The V gene's germline CDR1 is SEHNR and CDR2 FQNEAQ (reference sequence). Here the CDR3 DNA reads TGTGCCAGCAGCCACGGACAGGGGGCGGCTCGCAATTCACCCCTCCACTTT. Its translation: CASSHGQGAARNSPLHF.

This clone has a single count. The V gene is TRBV2, the J gene TRBJ2-7, with 8 bases aligning to TRBD1. Germline CDR1 and CDR2: SNHLY and FYNNEI. The V gene end was trimmed by 7 bases and the J gene end by 7 bases; junction bases not matched to a gene: 9. The CDR3 totals 13 residues. The CDR3 is CASILRTGKEQYF. CDR3 DNA: TGTGCCAGCATTCTTAGGACAGGGAAAGAGCAGTACTTC. Filled out from reference TRBV2 and TRBJ2-7, the complete variable domain reads EPEVTQTPSHQVTQMGQEVILRCVPISNHLYFYWYRQILGQKVEFLVSFYNNEISEKSEIFDDQFSVERPDGSNFTLKIRSTKLEDSAMYFCASILRTGKEQYFGPGTRLTVT.

The rearrangement links TRBV9 to TRBJ1-2, with D hard to call. Trimming stripped 4 bases from V and 8 bases from J, with 18 bases between. Germline CDR1 SGDLS, CDR2 YYNGEE. The CDR3 runs to 14 residues. The DNA for the CDR3 is TGTGCCAGCAGCACCCGGGCCCAGGCAGTGGGCTACACCTTC. It is translated as CASSTRAQAVGYTF.

V is TRBV9 and J is TRBJ1-1; the D is unclear. Trimming removed 0 bases at V and 10 bases at J, with 13 bases between. The germline V gene encodes CDR1 SGDLS and CDR2 YYNGEE. CDR3 size: 13 residues. The CDR3 sequence is CASSVATVGIAFF. The CDR3 DNA sequence: TGTGCCAGCAGCGTAGCAACAGTGGGAATAGCTTTCTTT.

The rearrangement uses TRBV10-1 and TRBJ1-1; D may be TRBD1 (5 bases). This CDR3 region has 14 residues. V shed 2 bases and J shed 8 bases, with 15 bases lying between them. Germline lookup yields CDR1 WNHNN and CDR2 SYGVQD (reference sequence). The CDR3 sequence is CASSESPGKVEAFF. The CDR3, as DNA: TGCGCCAGCAGTGAGAGCCCAGGGAAAGTCGAAGCTTTCTTT.

This clone appeared a few times. This chain uses TRBV25-1 with TRBJ1-6; 10 bases align to TRBD1. Germline values: CDR1 MGHDK, CDR2 SYGVNS. CDR3 size: 16 residues. After removal of 1 base from V and 6 bases from J, the junction contained 3 bases not matched to a gene. As DNA, the CDR3 is TGTGCCAGCAGTGAATTCCGGGACAGGGGTAATTCACCCCTCCACTTT. This encodes CASSEFRDRGNSPLHF.

This chain links TRBV12-5 with TRBJ1-1; 7 bases line up with TRBD1. Germline V gene sequence: CDR1 LGHNT, CDR2 FRNRAP. The CDR3 is 14 amino acids. With V trimmed by 4 bases and J by 0 bases, 2 bases remained unmatched. DNA for the CDR3: TGTGCTAGTGGTTGGACAGGCCTGAACACTGAAGCTTTCTTT. It translates to CASGWTGLNTEAFF.

J is TRBJ2-1 and V is TRBV5-1; 7 bases fit TRBD2. This CDR3 contains 12 residues. V was pared by 5 bases and J by 6 bases, with 2 bases of the junction left unmatched. The germline CDR1 and CDR2 sequences are SGHRS and YFSETQ. CDR3 in DNA: TGCGCCAGCAGTTCGGGAGGCAATGAGCAGTTCTTC. Encoded protein: CASSSGGNEQFF. The variable domain in full, completed from reference TRBV5-1 and TRBJ2-1, reads KAGVTQTPRYLIKTRGQQVTLSCSPISGHRSVSWYQQTPGQGLQFLFEYFSETQRNKGNFPGRFSGRQFSNSRSEMNVSTLELGDSALYLCASSSGGNEQFFGPGTRLTVL.